Sequencing of this TCR beta chain was carried out in a study of CD8+ T cells in alopecia areata. Study-level findings and limits: More clonal than normal scalp was lesional scalp, particularly alopecia totalis/universalis.

Documented treatment: oral pan-JAK inhibitor, 5-10 mg twice daily. The CDR3 runs 14 residues. Germline loops: CDR1 SQVTM, CDR2 ANQGSEA. V was cut by 5 bases and J by 1 base, with 12 bases left in between. In the case of this clone: Its target is not known.

RNA extraction and reverse transcription yielded cDNA as sequencing template. Sequenced by immunoSEQ multiplex PCR; TCRdb stores in-frame clones only, minus some. This sample carries roughly 120,000 clones, under 60% of them seen once, and the ten largest clones take about 12%. The receptor was isolated from a human donor with alopecia areata. The material sequenced was CD8+ T cells sorted from blood, taken at week 24, from a patient treated with tofacitinib. This chain joins TRBV29-1 and TRBJ2-1; D is perhaps TRBD1 (6 bases). The CDR3 sequence: CSVLQGESYNEQFF. Here the CDR3 DNA reads TGCAGCGTTTTACAGGGTGAGTCCTACAATGAGCAGTTCTTC.